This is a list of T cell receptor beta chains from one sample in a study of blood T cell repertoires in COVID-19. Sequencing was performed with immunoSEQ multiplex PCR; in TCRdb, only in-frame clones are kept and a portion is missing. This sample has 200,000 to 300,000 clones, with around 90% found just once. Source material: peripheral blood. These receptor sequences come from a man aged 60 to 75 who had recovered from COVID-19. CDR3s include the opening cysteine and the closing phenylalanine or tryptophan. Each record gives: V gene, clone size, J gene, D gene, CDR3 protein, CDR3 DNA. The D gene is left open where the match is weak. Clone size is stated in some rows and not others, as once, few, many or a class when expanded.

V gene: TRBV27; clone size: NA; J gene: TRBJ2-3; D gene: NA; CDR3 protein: CASSVTETGRDTQYF; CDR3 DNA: TGTGCCAGCAGTGTAACAGAGACCGGCAGGGATACGCAGTATTTT
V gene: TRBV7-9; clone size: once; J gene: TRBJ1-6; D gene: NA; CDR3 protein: CASSPGTGRGTNSPLHF; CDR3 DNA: TGTGCCAGCAGCCCTGGGACTGGGAGGGGGACCAATTCACCCCTCCACTTT
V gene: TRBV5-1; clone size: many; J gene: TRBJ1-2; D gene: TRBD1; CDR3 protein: CASSGGTGRGKNYGYTF; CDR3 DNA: TGCGCCAGCAGCGGGGGGACAGGAAGGGGCAAGAACTATGGCTACACCTTC
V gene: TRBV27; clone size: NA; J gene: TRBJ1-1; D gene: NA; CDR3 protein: CASSLRTPNTEAFF; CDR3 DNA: TGTGCCAGCAGTCTTCGGACACCGAACACTGAAGCTTTCTTT
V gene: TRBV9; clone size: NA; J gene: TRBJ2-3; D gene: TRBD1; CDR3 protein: CASSVAGQAADTQYF; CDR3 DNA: TGTGCCAGCAGCGTAGCGGGACAGGCGGCAGATACGCAGTATTTT
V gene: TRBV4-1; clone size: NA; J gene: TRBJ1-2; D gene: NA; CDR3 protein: CASSRGGSGYTF; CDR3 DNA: TGCGCCAGCAGCCGGGGAGGTAGCGGCTACACCTTC
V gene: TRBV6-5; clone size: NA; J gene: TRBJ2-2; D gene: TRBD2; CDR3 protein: CASSRSGAGTGELFF; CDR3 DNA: TGTGCCAGCAGCCGTAGCGGGGCGGGAACCGGGGAGCTGTTTTTT
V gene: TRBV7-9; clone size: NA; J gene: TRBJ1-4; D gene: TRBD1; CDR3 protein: CASSLEGRGNEKLFF; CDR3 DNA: TGTGCCAGCAGCTTAGAAGGCAGGGGGAATGAAAAACTGTTTTTT
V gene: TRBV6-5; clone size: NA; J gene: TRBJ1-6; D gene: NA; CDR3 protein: CASSLRQESPLHF; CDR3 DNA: TGTGCCAGCAGTCTGCGACAGGAATCACCCCTCCACTTT
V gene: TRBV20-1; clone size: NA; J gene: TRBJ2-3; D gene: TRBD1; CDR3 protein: CSASPWTGSTDTQYF; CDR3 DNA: TGCAGTGCTAGTCCTTGGACAGGGAGCACAGATACGCAGTATTTT
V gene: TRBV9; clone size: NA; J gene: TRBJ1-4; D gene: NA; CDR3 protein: CASSSPENNEKLFF; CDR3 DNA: TGTGCCAGCAGCTCGCCAGAAAATAATGAAAAACTGTTTTTT
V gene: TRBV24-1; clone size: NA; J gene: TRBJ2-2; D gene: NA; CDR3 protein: CATSDPGVTGELFF; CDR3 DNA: TGTGCCACCAGTGATCCGGGGGTCACCGGGGAGCTGTTTTTT
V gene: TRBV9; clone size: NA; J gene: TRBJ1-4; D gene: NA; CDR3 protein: CASSQGRQSWGEKLFF; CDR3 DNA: TGTGCCAGCAGCCAAGGGAGGCAGTCGTGGGGTGAAAAACTGTTTTTT
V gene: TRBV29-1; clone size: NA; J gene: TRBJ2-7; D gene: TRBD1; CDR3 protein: CSVAGQGHYEQYF; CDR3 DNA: TGCAGCGTGGCGGGACAGGGACATTACGAGCAGTACTTC
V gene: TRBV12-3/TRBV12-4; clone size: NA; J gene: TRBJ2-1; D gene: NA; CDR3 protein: CASRSSYNEQFF; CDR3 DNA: TGTGCCAGCAGGAGCTCCTACAATGAGCAGTTCTTC
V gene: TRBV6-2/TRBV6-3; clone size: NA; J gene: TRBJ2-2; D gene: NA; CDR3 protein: CASSYSPQGNTGELFF; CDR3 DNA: TGTGCCAGCAGTTACTCCCCACAGGGGAACACCGGGGAGCTGTTTTTT
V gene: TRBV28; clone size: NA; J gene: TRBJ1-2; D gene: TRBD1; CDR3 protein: CASSLQGAGYGYTF; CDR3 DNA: TGTGCCAGCAGTTTACAGGGGGCGGGTTATGGCTACACCTTC
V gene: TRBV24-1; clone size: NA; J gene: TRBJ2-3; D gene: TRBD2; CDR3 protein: CATGGLAGPTDTQYF; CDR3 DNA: TGTGCCACAGGGGGACTAGCGGGACCCACAGATACGCAGTATTTT
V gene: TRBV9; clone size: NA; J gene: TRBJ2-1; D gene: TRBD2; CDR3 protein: CASSVVPLAGGPGEQFF; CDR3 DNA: TGTGCCAGCAGCGTAGTGCCGCTAGCGGGGGGGCCTGGTGAGCAGTTCTTC
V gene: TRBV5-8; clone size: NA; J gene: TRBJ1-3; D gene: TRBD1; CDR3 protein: CASSLFRTGGNTIYF; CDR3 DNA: TGTGCCAGCAGCTTGTTCCGGACAGGCGGAAACACCATATATTTT
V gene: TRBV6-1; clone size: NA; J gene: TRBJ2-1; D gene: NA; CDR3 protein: CASSGRERERGSYNEQFF; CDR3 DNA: TGTGCCAGCAGTGGGAGGGAACGGGAACGGGGCTCCTACAATGAGCAGTTCTTC
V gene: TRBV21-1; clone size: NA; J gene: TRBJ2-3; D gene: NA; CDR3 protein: CASSNRVADTQYF; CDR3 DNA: TGTGCCAGCAGCAACAGGGTGGCAGATACGCAGTATTTT
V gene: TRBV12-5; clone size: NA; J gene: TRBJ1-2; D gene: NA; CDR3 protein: CASGFASGRAEDGYTF; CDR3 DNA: TGTGCTAGTGGTTTCGCTTCCGGCAGGGCGGAAGATGGCTACACCTTC
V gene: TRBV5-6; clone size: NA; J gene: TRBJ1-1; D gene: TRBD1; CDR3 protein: CASSLLGYRRGPTEAFF; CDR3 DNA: TGTGCCAGCAGCTTGTTAGGGTATCGGAGGGGGCCCACTGAAGCTTTCTTT
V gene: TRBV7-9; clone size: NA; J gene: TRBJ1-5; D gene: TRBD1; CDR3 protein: CASSSGGQDQPQHF; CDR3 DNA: TGTGCCAGCAGCTCAGGGGGCCAAGATCAGCCCCAGCATTTT
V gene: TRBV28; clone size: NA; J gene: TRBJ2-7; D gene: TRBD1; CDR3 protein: CASTSGTGKYEQYF; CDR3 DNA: TGTGCCAGCACCTCGGGGACAGGGAAATACGAGCAGTACTTC
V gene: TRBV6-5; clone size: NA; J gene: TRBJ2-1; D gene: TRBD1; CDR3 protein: CASSRTGDEQFF; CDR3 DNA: TGTGCCAGCAGTCGGACAGGGGATGAGCAGTTCTTC
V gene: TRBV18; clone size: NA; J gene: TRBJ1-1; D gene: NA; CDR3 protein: CASSPLEGLEAFF; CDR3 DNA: TGTGCCAGCTCACCACTTGAGGGACTTGAAGCTTTCTTT